This paragraph covers one TCR beta chain sequence. Clones were sequenced by immunoSEQ multiplex PCR, and TCRdb holds only the in-frame ones, with some missing. This sample has approximately 60,000 clones; about nine tenths occur once, and the top ten carry around 1.3%. This sample is drawn from a study of control samples from healthy donors and cancer patients. The sequence was obtained from a woman aged 45-59 years with colorectal cancer. The sample consisted of PBMCs.

The CDR3 DNA reads TGCAGCGTTGAAGGTGGGGCCCGAGAGAACACCGGGGAGCTGTTTTTT. Translated: CSVEGGARENTGELFF. The rearrangement joins TRBV29-1 to TRBJ2-2; tentative D call: TRBD1 (5 bases). This CDR3 has 16 amino acids. Germline CDR1 SQVTM, CDR2 ANQGSEA. V was pared by 1 base and J by 1 base, with 13 bases between.